Each of the 12 T cell receptor beta chains below was sequenced from the same sample in a study of identifying expanded T cells in peripheral blood. Clones were read by immunoSEQ multiplex PCR, and TCRdb kept only the in-frame ones, dropping some. The profile shows some 120,000 clones, approximately 88% of them singletons. The sample taken for sequencing was blood. Receptors originate from a person aged 18 to 75 in good health.

The chain employs TRBV6-5 and TRBJ2-6; the D is unclear. The CDR3 spans 14 residues. Germline CDR1 MNHEY, CDR2 SVGAGI. V gave up 11 bases and J gave up 0 bases, with 11 bases separating them. This chain's CDR3 is CAAGVSSGANVLTF. CDR3 DNA: TGTGCCGCCGGAGTGAGCTCTGGGGCCAACGTCCTGACTTTC.

The rearrangement joins TRBV19 to TRBJ2-7, with a weak D call TRBD2 (6 bases). Germline CDR1 is LNHDA and CDR2 is SQIVND (reference sequence). CDR3 size: 14 residues. V lost 7 bases to trimming and J lost 1 base, with 14 bases between them. For the CDR3, the DNA is TGTGCCAGTATGAGGAGGGACGGTTCCTACGAGCAGTACTTC. It translates to CASMRRDGSYEQYF.

J is TRBJ1-1 and V is TRBV7-9, with TRBD1 as a possible D gene (5 bases). This CDR3 region has 15 residues. V lost 7 bases and J 5 bases, leaving 20 bases between the germline ends. CDR1 and CDR2 (germline): SEHNR, FQNEAQ (reference sequence). CDR3: CASKEGSKGETEAFF. The CDR3 DNA reads as TGTGCCAGCAAAGAAGGGTCCAAAGGGGAAACTGAAGCTTTCTTT.

The rearrangement uses TRBV19 and TRBJ1-1; D might be TRBD1 (6 bases). CDR1 is LNHDA, CDR2 SQIVND, per germline (reference sequence). Trimming cost V 1 base and J 5 bases, with 8 bases left between them. There are 13 residues in the CDR3. The CDR3 coding sequence is TGTGCCAGTAGTATAGCAGGGGCAACTGAAGCTTTCTTT. It encodes CASSIAGATEAFF.

CDR3 DNA: TGTGCCAGCTCACGGGGCACGCAGTCGATGAACACTGAAGCTTTCTTT. This translates into CASSRGTQSMNTEAFF. The chain carries TRBV18 and TRBJ1-1, with TRBD1 as a possible D gene (5 bases). The V gene's germline CDR1 is KGHSH and CDR2 LQKENI. V was trimmed by 4 bases and J by 0 bases, leaving 15 bases between them. The length of the CDR3 is 16 residues.

The V gene is TRBV9, the J gene TRBJ2-3; 7 bases map to TRBD2. With 2 bases clipped from V and 2 bases from J, the junction kept 8 bases outside the gene matches. The V gene's germline CDR1 is SGDLS and CDR2 YYNGEE. The CDR3 sequence is 16 residues long. The CDR3, as DNA: TGTGCCAGCAGCGTTCCCCCTAGCGGCCCCACAGATACGCAGTATTTT. This sequence encodes CASSVPPSGPTDTQYF.

The genes are TRBV20-1 and TRBJ2-7; D unclear. Germline V gives CDR1 DFQATT, CDR2 SNEGSKA (reference sequence). Trimming cost V 3 bases and J 4 bases, with 7 bases left between them. The CDR3 loop spans 11 amino acids. The DNA for the CDR3 is TGCAGTGCTAGGTTGGGATACGAGCAGTACTTC. Protein sequence: CSARLGYEQYF.

The chain couples TRBV2 to TRBJ2-2, with TRBD1 matching 8 bases. Trimming took 6 bases from V and 5 from J; bases not matched to a gene: 20. The CDR3 spans 19 residues. Germline V gene sequence: CDR1 SNHLY, CDR2 FYNNEI. This CDR3 is CASSPYPGTQGAGTGELFF. CDR3 DNA: TGTGCCAGCAGCCCCTACCCGGGGACCCAGGGGGCGGGGACCGGGGAGCTGTTTTTT.

This clone was detected only a few times. The rearrangement joins TRBV11-3 to TRBJ2-7; the D gene could be TRBD1 or TRBD2 (5 bases each). The germline V and J ends were trimmed by 0 bases and 6 bases, with 24 bases remaining between them. CDR3 length: 18 amino acids. In germline, CDR1 is SGHNT, CDR2 YENEEA. CDR3 coding DNA: TGTGCCAGCAGCTTAGATCAGGGCGGTTCGAGGGTCCCTGGCGAGCAGTACTTC. This codes for CASSLDQGGSRVPGEQYF.

The chain employs TRBV11-2 and TRBJ2-5; tentative D call: TRBD1 (6 bases). The CDR3 totals 13 residues. V was trimmed by 5 bases and J by 4 bases, leaving 11 bases between them. The germline V gene encodes CDR1 SGHAT and CDR2 FQNNGV. DNA of the CDR3: TGTGCCAGCAGCCCGCAGGGGAGAGAGACCCAGTACTTC. Translating it yields CASSPQGRETQYF.

The chain carries TRBV4-1 and TRBJ2-5; D gene uncertain. V lost 3 bases, J lost 4 bases, and 6 bases lay in between. Germline CDR1 and CDR2: MGHRA and YSYEKL. This CDR3 comprises 12 residues. The CDR3 nucleotides read TGCGCCAGCAGCCATCCTCTAGAGACCCAGTACTTC. Its translation is CASSHPLETQYF.

CDR3 DNA: TGTGCCAGCAGCCTGGAACCGAACACTGAAGCTTTCTTT. This codes for CASSLEPNTEAFF. V usage is TRBV5-8 and J usage is TRBJ1-1; unclear D gene. The CDR3 has 13 residues. Trimming shortened V by 4 bases and J by 1 base, and 8 bases separated the two germline ends. The germline V gene has CDR1 SGHTS and CDR2 YDEGEE.